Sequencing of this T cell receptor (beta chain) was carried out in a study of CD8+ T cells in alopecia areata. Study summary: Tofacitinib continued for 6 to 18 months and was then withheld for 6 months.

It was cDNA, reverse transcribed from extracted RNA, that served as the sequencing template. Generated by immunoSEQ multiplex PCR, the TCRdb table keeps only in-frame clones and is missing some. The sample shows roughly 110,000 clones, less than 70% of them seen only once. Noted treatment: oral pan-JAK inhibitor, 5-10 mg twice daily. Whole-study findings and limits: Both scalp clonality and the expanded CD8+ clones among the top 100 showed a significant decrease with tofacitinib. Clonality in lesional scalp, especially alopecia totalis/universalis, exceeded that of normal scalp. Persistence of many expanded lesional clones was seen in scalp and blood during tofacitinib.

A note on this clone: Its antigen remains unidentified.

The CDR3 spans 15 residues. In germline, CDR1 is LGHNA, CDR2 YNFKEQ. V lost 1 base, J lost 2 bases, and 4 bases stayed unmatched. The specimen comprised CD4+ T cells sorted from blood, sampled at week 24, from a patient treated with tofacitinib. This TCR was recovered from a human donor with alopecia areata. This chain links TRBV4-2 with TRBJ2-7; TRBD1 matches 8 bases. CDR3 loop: CASSQVPGGPYEQYF. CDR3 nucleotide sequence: TGTGCCAGCAGCCAAGTCCCAGGGGGCCCCTACGAGCAGTACTTC.